This is a list of T cell receptor beta chains from one sample in a study of T cells in Graves' hyperthyroidism and ophthalmopathy. One entry per CDR3 protein results from TCRdb running MiXCR on the multiplex PCR reads. The sample shows about 500,000 distinct CDR3 sequences, 15% to 20% of them seen only once. Input material: blood. These receptors came from a woman in her 30s with Graves' ophthalmopathy. The CDR3 runs from the conserved cysteine through the conserved F or W. Fields, in order: V gene, J gene, clone size, D gene, CDR3 protein, CDR3 DNA. D genes are given only for firm matches. Some rows have no size entry. The others give once, few or many, or a class for an expanded clone.

>TRBV29-1|TRBJ2-1|-|TRBD2
CSARTSGTSQDEQFF
TGCAGCGCGAGGACTAGCGGGACGAGTCAAGATGAGCAGTTCTTC
>TRBV7-2|TRBJ2-1|-|-
CASSQQGPLGAGEQFF
TGTGCCAGCAGCCAACAGGGACCCCTGGGGGCGGGTGAGCAGTTCTTC
>TRBV6-1|TRBJ2-7|few|TRBD1
CASRRTGPPFIEQYF
TGTGCCAGCAGAAGGACAGGCCCCCCTTTCATTGAGCAGTACTTC
>TRBV6-1|TRBJ2-3|-|TRBD2
CASSTLAGGTPSFTDTQYF
TGTGCCAGCAGTACCTTAGCGGGAGGCACCCCTTCGTTTACAGATACGCAGTATTTT
>TRBV18|TRBJ2-3|many|TRBD2
CASSPPGLLSDTQYF
TGTGCCAGCTCACCACCGGGACTACTATCAGATACGCAGTATTTT
>TRBV11-2|TRBJ2-5|-|TRBD1
CASSQDRAQETQYF
TGTGCCAGCAGCCAGGACAGGGCCCAAGAGACCCAGTACTTC
>TRBV6-4|TRBJ2-1|many|TRBD2
CASSDGTSGNEQFF
TGTGCCAGCAGTGACGGGACTAGCGGGAATGAGCAGTTCTTC
>TRBV20-1|TRBJ2-1|-|TRBD2
CSAGTSGRTSYNEQFF
TGCAGTGCCGGGACTAGCGGGAGAACGTCCTACAATGAGCAGTTCTTC
>TRBV6-1|TRBJ2-3|few|-
CASSHQSLPRRDTQYF
TGTGCCAGCAGTCACCAATCCCTACCCAGGAGAGATACGCAGTATTTT
>TRBV19|TRBJ2-6|-|-
CASRDLFLPGANVLTF
TGTGCCAGTAGGGACTTATTCCTTCCTGGGGCCAACGTCCTGACTTTC
>TRBV28|TRBJ2-3|many|-
CASSLFLTDTQYF
TGTGCCAGCAGTTTGTTTCTCACAGATACGCAGTATTTT
>TRBV13|TRBJ2-7|-|TRBD2
CASSLAGGPNEQYF
TGTGCCAGCAGCTTAGCGGGAGGTCCAAACGAGCAGTACTTC
>TRBV28|TRBJ2-7|-|-
CASSQAGIYEQYF
TGTGCCAGCAGTCAGGCAGGGATCTACGAGCAGTACTTC